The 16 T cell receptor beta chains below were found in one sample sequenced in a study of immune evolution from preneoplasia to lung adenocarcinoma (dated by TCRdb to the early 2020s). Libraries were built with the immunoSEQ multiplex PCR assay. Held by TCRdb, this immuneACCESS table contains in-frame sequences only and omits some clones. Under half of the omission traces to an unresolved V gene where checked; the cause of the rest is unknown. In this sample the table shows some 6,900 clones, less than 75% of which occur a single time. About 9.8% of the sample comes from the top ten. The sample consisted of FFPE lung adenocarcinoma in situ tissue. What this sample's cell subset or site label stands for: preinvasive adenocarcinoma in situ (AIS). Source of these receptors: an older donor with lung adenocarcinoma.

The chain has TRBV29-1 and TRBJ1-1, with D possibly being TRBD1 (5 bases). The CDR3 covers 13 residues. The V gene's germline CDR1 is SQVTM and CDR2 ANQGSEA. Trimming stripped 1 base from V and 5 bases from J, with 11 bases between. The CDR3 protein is CSVEVGARTEAFF. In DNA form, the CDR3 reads TGCAGCGTTGAAGTTGGGGCCCGGACTGAAGCTTTCTTT. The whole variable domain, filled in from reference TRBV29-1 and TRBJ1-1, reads SAVISQKPSRDICQRGTSLTIQCQVDSQVTMMFWYRQQPGQSLTLIATANQGSEATYESGFVIDKFPISRPNLTFSTLTVSNMSPEDSSIYLCSVEVGARTEAFFGQGTRLTVV.

The CDR3 spells CASSLDKGGYNSPLHF. The DNA of the CDR3 is TGCGCCAGCAGCTTGGACAAGGGGGGCTATAATTCACCCCTCCACTTT. The J gene is TRBJ1-6, the V gene TRBV5-1; D is possibly TRBD1 (6 bases). The CDR3 length is 16 residues. V was cut by 0 bases and J by 3 bases, with 10 bases left in between. CDR1 SGHRS and CDR2 YFSETQ come from the germline V gene. Variable domain in full (rest from reference TRBV5-1 and TRBJ1-6): KAGVTQTPRYLIKTRGQQVTLSCSPISGHRSVSWYQQTPGQGLQFLFEYFSETQRNKGNFPGRFSGRQFSNSRSEMNVSTLELGDSALYLCASSLDKGGYNSPLHFGNGTRLTVT.

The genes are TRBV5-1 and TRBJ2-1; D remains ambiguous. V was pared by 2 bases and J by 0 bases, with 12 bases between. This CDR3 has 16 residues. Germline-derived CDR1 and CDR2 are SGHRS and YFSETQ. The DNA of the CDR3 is TGCGCCAGCAGCTTCCAGAACCCGAGCTCCTACAATGAGCAGTTCTTC. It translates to CASSFQNPSSYNEQFF.

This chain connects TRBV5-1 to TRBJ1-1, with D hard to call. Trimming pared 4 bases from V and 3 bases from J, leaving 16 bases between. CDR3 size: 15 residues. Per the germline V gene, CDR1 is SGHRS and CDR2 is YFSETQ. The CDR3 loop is CASSSDGRGHTEAFF. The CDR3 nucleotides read TGCGCCAGCAGCAGTGATGGCCGCGGGCACACTGAAGCTTTCTTT.

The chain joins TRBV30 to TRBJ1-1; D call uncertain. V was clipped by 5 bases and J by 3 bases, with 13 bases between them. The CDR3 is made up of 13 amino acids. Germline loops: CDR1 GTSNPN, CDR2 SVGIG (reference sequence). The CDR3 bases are TGTGCCTGGGGTAGGACCCGGTACACTGAAGCTTTCTTT. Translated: CAWGRTRYTEAFF.

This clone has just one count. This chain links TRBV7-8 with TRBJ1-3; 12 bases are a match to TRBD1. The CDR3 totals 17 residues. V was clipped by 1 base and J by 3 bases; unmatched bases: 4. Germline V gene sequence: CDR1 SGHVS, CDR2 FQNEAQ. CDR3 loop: CASSLGGQGARGNTIYF. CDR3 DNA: TGTGCCAGCAGCTTAGGGGGACAGGGGGCTCGTGGAAACACCATATATTTT.

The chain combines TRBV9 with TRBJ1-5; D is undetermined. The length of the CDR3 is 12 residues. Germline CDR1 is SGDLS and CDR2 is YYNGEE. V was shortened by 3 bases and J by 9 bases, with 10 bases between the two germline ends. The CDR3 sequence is CASSGLWGPQHF. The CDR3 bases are TGTGCCAGCAGCGGGTTGTGGGGGCCCCAGCATTTT.

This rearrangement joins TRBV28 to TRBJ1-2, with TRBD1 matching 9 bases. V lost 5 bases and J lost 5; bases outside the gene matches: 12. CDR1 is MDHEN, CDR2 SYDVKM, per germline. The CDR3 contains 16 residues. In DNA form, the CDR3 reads TGTGCCAGCAGTCTACCCCCGCCGACAGGGGGATATGGCTACACCTTC. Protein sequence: CASSLPPPTGGYGYTF.

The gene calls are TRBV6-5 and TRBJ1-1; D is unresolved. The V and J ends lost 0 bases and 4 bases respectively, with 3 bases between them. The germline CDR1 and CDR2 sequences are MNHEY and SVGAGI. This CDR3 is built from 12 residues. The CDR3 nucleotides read TGTGCCAGCAGTTACTCAGCCACTGAAGCTTTCTTT. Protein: CASSYSATEAFF.

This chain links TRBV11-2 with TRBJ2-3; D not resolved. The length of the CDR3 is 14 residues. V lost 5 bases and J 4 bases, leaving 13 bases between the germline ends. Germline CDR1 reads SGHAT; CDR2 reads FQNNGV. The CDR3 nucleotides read TGTGCCAGCAGCGATAACAGAGTCTCAGATACGCAGTATTTT. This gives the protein CASSDNRVSDTQYF.

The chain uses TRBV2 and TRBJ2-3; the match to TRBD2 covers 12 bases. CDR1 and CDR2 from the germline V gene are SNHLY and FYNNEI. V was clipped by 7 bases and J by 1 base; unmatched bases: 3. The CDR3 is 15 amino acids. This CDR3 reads CASTRLAGGTDTQYF. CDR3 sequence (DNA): TGTGCCAGCACCCGACTAGCGGGGGGCACAGATACGCAGTATTTT.

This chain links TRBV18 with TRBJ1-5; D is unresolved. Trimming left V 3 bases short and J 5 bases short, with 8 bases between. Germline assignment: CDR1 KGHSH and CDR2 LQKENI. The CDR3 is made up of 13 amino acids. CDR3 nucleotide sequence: TGTGCCAGCTCACCGCGCGGAGATCAGCCCCAGCATTTT. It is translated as CASSPRGDQPQHF.

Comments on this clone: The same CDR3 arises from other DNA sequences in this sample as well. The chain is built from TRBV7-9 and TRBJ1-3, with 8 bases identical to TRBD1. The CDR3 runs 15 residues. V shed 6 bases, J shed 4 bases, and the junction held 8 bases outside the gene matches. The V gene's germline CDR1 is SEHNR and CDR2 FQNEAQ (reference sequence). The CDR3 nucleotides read TGTGCCAGCAGTGTGGACAGGGAACGGGGAAACACCATATATTTT. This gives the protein CASSVDRERGNTIYF.

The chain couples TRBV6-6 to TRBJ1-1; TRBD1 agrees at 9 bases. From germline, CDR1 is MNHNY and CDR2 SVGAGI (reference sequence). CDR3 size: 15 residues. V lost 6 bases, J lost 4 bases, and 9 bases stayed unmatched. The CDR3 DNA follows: TGTGCCAGCAGGCGACAGGGGGAGGGAGGCACTGAAGCTTTCTTT. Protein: CASRRQGEGGTEAFF.

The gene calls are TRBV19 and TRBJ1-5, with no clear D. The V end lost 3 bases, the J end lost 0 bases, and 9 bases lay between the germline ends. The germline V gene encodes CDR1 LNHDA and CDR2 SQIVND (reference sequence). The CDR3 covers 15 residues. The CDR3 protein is CASSIQVYSNQPQHF. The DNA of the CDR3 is TGTGCCAGTAGTATTCAGGTCTATAGCAATCAGCCCCAGCATTTT.

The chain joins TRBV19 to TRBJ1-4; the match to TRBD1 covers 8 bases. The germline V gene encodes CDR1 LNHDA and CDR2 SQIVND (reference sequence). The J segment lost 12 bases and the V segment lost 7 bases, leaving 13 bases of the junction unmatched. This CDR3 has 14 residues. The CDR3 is CASKTGGNRLELFF. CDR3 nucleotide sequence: TGTGCCAGTAAAACAGGGGGTAATCGGCTTGAACTGTTTTTT. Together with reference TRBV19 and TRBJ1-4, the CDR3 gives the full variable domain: DGGITQSPKYLFRKEGQNVTLSCEQNLNHDAMYWYRQDPGQGLRLIYYSQIVNDFQKGDIAEGYSVSREKKESFPLTVTSAQKNPTAFYLCASKTGGNRLELFFGSGTQLSVL.